These 12 T cell receptor beta chains share one sample of origin, sequenced in a study of cytomegalovirus exposure and HLA in healthy donors. 60 Vbeta and 13 Jbeta primers were used in PCR. Generated by immunoSEQ multiplex PCR, the TCRdb table keeps only in-frame clones and is missing some. The sample comprises over 110,000 clones, 78% of which are singletons, and about 2.9% rests with the top ten. Sequencing used PBMCs. These receptors originate from a female donor in good health and CMV-seronegative.

On this clone itself: Other DNA sequences in this sample translate to the same CDR3. This chain links TRBV9 with TRBJ1-5; D remains unclear. The germline V gene encodes CDR1 SGDLS and CDR2 YYNGEE. The V and J ends lost 0 bases and 9 bases respectively, with 13 bases between them. This CDR3 has 14 residues. In DNA, the CDR3 is TGTGCCAGCAGCGTAGGGGGAGGGTATGGGCCCCAGCATTTT. As protein: CASSVGGGYGPQHF.

The chain links TRBV5-4 to TRBJ2-1; D is unclear. Germline V gene sequence: CDR1 SGHNT, CDR2 YYREEE (reference sequence). Between the trimmed V and J ends, which lost 4 bases and 0 bases, there was a span of 8 bases. CDR3 length equals 14 residues. CDR3 region: CASSVQSSYNEQFF. CDR3 nucleotide sequence: TGTGCCAGCAGCGTACAGAGCTCCTACAATGAGCAGTTCTTC.

The chain joins TRBV9 to TRBJ1-6; 7 nucleotides align to TRBD1. This CDR3 has 16 amino acids. Trimming at V came to 0 bases and at J to 10 bases, leaving 10 bases not matched to a gene. The germline gives CDR1 SGDLS, CDR2 YYNGEE. CDR3 amino acids: CASSVAGQGVGSPLHF. As DNA, the CDR3 is TGTGCCAGCAGCGTAGCCGGTCAGGGGGTAGGATCACCCCTCCACTTT.

This chain links TRBV14 with TRBJ2-7; unclear D gene. CDR1 and CDR2 (germline): SGHDN, FVKESK. The CDR3 sequence is 12 residues long. V lost 1 base and J 9 bases, leaving 10 bases between the germline ends. CDR3 DNA: TGTGCCAGCAGCCAAGTGTCCCGGTGGCAGTACTTC. Protein sequence: CASSQVSRWQYF.

V usage is TRBV6-1 and J usage is TRBJ1-4, with D possibly being TRBD1 (6 bases). The V end was cut by 1 base, the J end by 5 bases, with 8 bases between. Germline assignment: CDR1 MNHNS and CDR2 SASEGT. The CDR3 has 14 residues. The chain's CDR3 is CASSEGGGNEKLFF. CDR3 DNA: TGTGCCAGCAGTGAAGGGGGGGGCAATGAAAAACTGTTTTTT.

V gene TRBV15 combines with J gene TRBJ1-2; D unclear. CDR3 length equals 17 residues. Trimming stripped 0 bases from V and 4 bases from J, with 18 bases between. The germline gives CDR1 LNHNV, CDR2 YYDKDF (reference sequence). CDR3 bases: TGTGCCACCAGCAGAGATCTAGGTCTCCTAAAAGGCTATGGCTACACCTTC. It yields the protein CATSRDLGLLKGYGYTF.

This clone showed up just once. The chain employs TRBV7-6 and TRBJ2-3; 8 bases fit TRBD2. This CDR3 has 12 amino acids. Looked up from germline, CDR1 is SGHVS and CDR2 is FNYEAQ. Trimming removed 2 bases from V and 8 bases from J; junction bases left unmatched: 0. The CDR3 sequence: CASSLRGGTQYF. CDR3 in DNA: TGTGCCAGCAGCTTACGGGGGGGTACGCAGTATTTT.

The chain carries TRBV9 and TRBJ2-6; D might be TRBD1 (6 bases). CDR1 is SGDLS and CDR2 is YYNGEE in the germline V gene. This CDR3 is built from 15 residues. Trimming took off 2 bases at V and 5 bases at J, with 11 bases between the two ends. DNA of the CDR3: TGTGCCAGCAGCGTCCAGGGGAACTGGGCCAACGTCCTGACTTTC. Encoded protein: CASSVQGNWANVLTF.

The V gene is TRBV12-2, the J gene TRBJ1-4; TRBD1, the D gene given by the table, was not confirmed from the DNA. TRBV12-2 is a listed pseudogene. This CDR3 is built from 17 residues. The chain's CDR3 is CASRLGTGGYKGEKLFF. The CDR3 nucleotides read TGTGCAAGTCGCTTGGGGACAGGGGGGTATAAGGGTGAAAAACTGTTTTTT.

The chain uses TRBV7-6 and TRBJ2-7, with 9 nucleotides matching TRBD1. V was pared by 5 bases and J by 2 bases, with 7 bases of the junction left unmatched. Germline loops: CDR1 SGHVS, CDR2 FNYEAQ. There are 15 residues in the CDR3. The CDR3 spells CASSRETGGPYEQYF. The CDR3 DNA sequence: TGTGCCAGCAGCCGCGAAACAGGGGGCCCCTACGAGCAGTACTTC.

The chain is built from TRBV19 and TRBJ1-2; 9 bases are a match to TRBD1. V lost 10 bases to trimming and J lost 2 bases; unmatched junction nucleotides: 8. Per germline, CDR1 LNHDA and CDR2 SQIVND (reference sequence). The CDR3 loop spans 14 amino acids. CDR3 DNA sequence: TGTGCCACCCGAACAGGGGGCCCCAACTATGGCTACACCTTC. Its protein is CATRTGGPNYGYTF.

The chain combines TRBV6-5 with TRBJ2-5; D may be TRBD1 (5 bases). V lost 0 bases and J 2 bases, leaving 10 bases between the germline ends. The CDR3 spans 15 residues. Germline V gene data show CDR1 as MNHEY and CDR2 as SVGAGI. DNA for the CDR3: TGTGCCAGCAGTTACTCAGGCAGGGTACAAGAGACCCAGTACTTC. It is translated as CASSYSGRVQETQYF.